This is a list of T cell receptor beta chains from one sample in a study of cytomegalovirus exposure and HLA in healthy donors. Sequencing was performed with immunoSEQ multiplex PCR; in TCRdb, only in-frame clones are kept and a portion is missing. Seen here are about 200,000 clones, about 88% observed once, and the top ten hold more than 0.25%. What was sequenced was PBMCs. The receptors shown here come from a woman in her twenties or thirties in good health and CMV-seronegative. Both conserved end residues are part of each CDR3. Each record gives: CDR3 protein, J gene, V gene.

CASSFDGRAVETQYF,TRBJ2-5,TRBV7-2
CASSPNPEGDSPPEATNEKLFF,TRBJ1-4,TRBV21-1
CASSERPSGTAETQYF,TRBJ2-5,TRBV6-1
CASSLLAGRGAPDNEKLFF,TRBJ1-4,TRBV28
CASSLSPVYEQYF,TRBJ2-7,TRBV5-6
CASSLAGSNEQFF,TRBJ2-1,TRBV14
CASSLGRLSGGYTF,TRBJ1-2,TRBV14
CASSQLYDGYTF,TRBJ1-2,TRBV14
CASRETVNTEAFF,TRBJ1-1,TRBV6-5
CASSLVDPTGGTDTQYF,TRBJ2-3,TRBV7-8
CASKGGGESGDTQYF,TRBJ2-3,TRBV5-1
CASSLAGGNTYEQYF,TRBJ2-7,TRBV7-2
CASSLTPGLAASGTQYF,TRBJ2-5,TRBV5-1
CASSGTVQETQYF,TRBJ2-5,TRBV9
CASSWTPKSYTDTQYF,TRBJ2-3,TRBV5-4
CASSPGQGTTETQYF,TRBJ2-5,TRBV19
CASRQGAWETQYF,TRBJ2-5,TRBV9
CASSEGSGGYEQYF,NA,TRBV2
CASSEDRGVRGYTF,TRBJ1-2,TRBV2
CASGWDSTDTQYF,TRBJ2-3,TRBV12-5
CASSLSSYNEQFF,TRBJ2-1,TRBV28
CSVGAGGYEQYF,TRBJ2-7,TRBV29-1
CASSLGLPGETQYF,TRBJ2-5,TRBV5-1
CASSEVRGTEAFF,TRBJ1-1,TRBV6-1
CASSLVGSGGGAYEQYF,TRBJ2-7,TRBV27
CASSPSTGGINEQYF,TRBJ2-7,TRBV18
CASSAGGGLNTEAFF,TRBJ1-1,TRBV28
CASSYSKGANGYTF,TRBJ1-2,TRBV6-5
CASSKSLAWEQFF,TRBJ2-1,TRBV13
CSVGLAENTIYF,TRBJ1-3,TRBV29-1
CASTMGDQPQHF,TRBJ1-5,TRBV2
CASSSYTGELFF,TRBJ2-2,TRBV5-6